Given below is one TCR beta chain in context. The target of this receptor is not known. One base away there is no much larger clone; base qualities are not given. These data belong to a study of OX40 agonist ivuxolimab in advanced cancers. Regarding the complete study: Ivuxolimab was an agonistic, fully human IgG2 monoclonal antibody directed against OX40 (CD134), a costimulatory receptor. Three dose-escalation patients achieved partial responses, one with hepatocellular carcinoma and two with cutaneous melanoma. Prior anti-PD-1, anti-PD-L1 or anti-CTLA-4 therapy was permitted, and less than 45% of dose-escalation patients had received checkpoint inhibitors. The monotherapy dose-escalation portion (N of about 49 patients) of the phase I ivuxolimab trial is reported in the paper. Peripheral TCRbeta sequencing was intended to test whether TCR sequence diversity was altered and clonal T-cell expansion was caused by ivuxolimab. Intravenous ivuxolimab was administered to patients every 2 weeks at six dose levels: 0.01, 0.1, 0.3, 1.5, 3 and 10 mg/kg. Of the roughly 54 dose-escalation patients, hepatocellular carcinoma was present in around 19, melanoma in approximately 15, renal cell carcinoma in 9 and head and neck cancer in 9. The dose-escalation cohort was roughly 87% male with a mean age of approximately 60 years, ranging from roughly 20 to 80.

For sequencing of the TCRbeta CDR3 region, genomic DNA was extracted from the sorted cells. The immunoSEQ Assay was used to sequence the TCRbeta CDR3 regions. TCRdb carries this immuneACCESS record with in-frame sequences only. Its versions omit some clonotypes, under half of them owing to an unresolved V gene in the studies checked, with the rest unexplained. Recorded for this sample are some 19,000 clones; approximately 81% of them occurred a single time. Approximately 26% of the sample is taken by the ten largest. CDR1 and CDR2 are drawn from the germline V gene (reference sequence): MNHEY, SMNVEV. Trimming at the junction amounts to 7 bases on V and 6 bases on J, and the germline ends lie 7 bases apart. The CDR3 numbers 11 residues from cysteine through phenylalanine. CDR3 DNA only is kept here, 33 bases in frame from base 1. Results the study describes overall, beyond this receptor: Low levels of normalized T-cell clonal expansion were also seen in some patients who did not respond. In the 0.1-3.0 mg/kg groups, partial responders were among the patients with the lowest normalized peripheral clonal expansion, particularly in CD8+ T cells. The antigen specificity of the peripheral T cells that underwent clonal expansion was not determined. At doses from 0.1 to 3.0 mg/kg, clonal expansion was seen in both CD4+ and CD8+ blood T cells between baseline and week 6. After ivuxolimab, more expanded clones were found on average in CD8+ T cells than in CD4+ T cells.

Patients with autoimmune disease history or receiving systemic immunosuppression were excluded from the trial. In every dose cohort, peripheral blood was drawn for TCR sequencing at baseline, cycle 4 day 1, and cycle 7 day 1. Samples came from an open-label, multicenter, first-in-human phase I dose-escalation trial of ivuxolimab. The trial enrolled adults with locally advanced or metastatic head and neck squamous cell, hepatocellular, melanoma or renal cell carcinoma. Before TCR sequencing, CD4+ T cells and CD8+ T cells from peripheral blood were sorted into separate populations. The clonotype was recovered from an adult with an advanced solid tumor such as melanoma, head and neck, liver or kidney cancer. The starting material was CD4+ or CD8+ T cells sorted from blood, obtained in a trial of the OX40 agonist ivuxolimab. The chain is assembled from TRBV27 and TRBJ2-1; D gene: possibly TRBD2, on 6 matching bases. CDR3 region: CASISGNEQFF. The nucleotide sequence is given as TGTGCCAGCATTAGCGGCAATGAGCAGTTCTTC.